The entry below gives a single T cell receptor (beta chain) sequence along with its context. Vbeta (60) and Jbeta (13) primers were used in the PCR. Profiling relied on immunoSEQ multiplex PCR, and the TCRdb table lists in-frame clones only, not all of them. The sample has some 120,000 clones, under 85% seen once. The record originates from a study of cytomegalovirus exposure and HLA in healthy donors. Germline CDR1 is MDHEN and CDR2 is SYDVKM. This CDR3 has 16 residues. V lost 5 bases and J lost 4, with 18 bases in between. The chain is built from TRBV28 and TRBJ1-5; a weak D match, TRBD1 (6 bases). Sequenced sample: PBMCs. The TCR sequence derives from a woman aged 18 to 35 in good health and CMV-seronegative. The CDR3 is CASSLLLGGGNQPQHF. The CDR3 region has the DNA TGTGCCAGCAGTCTCCTTTTAGGGGGAGGGAATCAGCCCCAGCATTTT.